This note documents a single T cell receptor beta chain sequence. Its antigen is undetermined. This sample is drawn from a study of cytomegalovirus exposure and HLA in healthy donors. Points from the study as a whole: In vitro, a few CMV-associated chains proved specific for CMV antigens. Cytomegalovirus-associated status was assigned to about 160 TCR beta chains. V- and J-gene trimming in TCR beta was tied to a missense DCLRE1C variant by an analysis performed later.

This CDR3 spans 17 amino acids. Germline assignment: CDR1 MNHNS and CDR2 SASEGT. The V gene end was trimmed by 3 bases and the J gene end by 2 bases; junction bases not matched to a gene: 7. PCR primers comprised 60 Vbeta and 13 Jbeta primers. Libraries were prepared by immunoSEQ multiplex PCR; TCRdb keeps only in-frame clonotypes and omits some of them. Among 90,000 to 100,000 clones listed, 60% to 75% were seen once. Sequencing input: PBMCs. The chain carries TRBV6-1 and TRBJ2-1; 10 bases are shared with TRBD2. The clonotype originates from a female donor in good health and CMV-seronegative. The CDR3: CASSDLAGAAAYNEQFF. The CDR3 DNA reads TGTGCCAGCAGTGACCTAGCGGGAGCTGCGGCCTACAATGAGCAGTTCTTC.